This note documents a single T cell receptor beta chain sequence. Assay used: immunoSEQ multiplex PCR; TCRdb lists only in-frame clones, some missing. The sample includes more than 150,000 clones, around nine tenths of them seen just once. The sample originates from a study of blood T cell repertoires in COVID-19. Background on the study: T cells, B-cell-depleted T cells, or PBMCs provided the cDNA or gDNA that served as material.

Germline V gene data show CDR1 as ENHRY and CDR2 as SYGVKD. The V gene end was trimmed by 6 bases and the J gene end by 10 bases; junction bases not matched to a gene: 3. The CDR3 is 12 residues long. Source material: peripheral blood. This receptor was taken from an older man with active or convalescent COVID-19. The gene calls are TRBV10-3 and TRBJ1-2, with TRBD1 matching over 12 bases. CDR3 DNA: TGTGCCATCAGGGGGACAGGGGGCTACTACACCTTC. This encodes CAIRGTGGYYTF.